This TCR beta chain emerged from a study of blood T cell repertoires in COVID-19. In the study overall: Some COVID-19 samples were acute and others convalescent; all came from the United States, Italy and Spain. T cells, B-cell-depleted T cells, or PBMCs provided the cDNA or gDNA that served as material.

How the authors handled the data: Amplification from reference gene primers served as the basis for estimated nucleated cell counts. The assay was immunoSEQ multiplex PCR, and TCRdb's table has in-frame clones only and misses some. For V, J and clone size, that table is used; D and trimming come from the DNA. Of 65,000 to 85,000 clones in the sample, 89% were seen once. Sequenced material: peripheral blood. This TCR was recovered from a man between 45 and 60 years old with active COVID-19.

The CDR3 loop reads CASIRSGGSSSTDTQYF. CDR3 coding DNA: TGTGCCAGCATCAGAAGCGGGGGGTCGAGTAGCACAGATACGCAGTATTTT. The chain carries TRBV7-9 and TRBJ2-3; 9 bases agree with TRBD2. This CDR3 has 17 amino acids. Germline values: CDR1 SEHNR, CDR2 FQNEAQ (reference sequence). Losses at the gene ends were 7 bases for V and 0 bases for J; bases not matched to a gene: 11.